The present entry profiles one T cell receptor (beta chain) with its context. The antigen remains undetermined. The sample comes from a study of cytomegalovirus exposure and HLA in healthy donors. Study observations and caveats: Researchers catalogued about 150 TCR beta chains as cytomegalovirus-associated. No immune exposure information besides CMV serostatus was available. It was reported that TCR beta sequences correctly inferred the HLA-A and HLA-B alleles for most subjects. A later analysis linked fewer than 20,000 TCR beta sequences to HLA alleles at 0.05 false discovery rate.

It was with 60 Vbeta and 13 Jbeta primers that the PCR ran. Only in-frame clones appear in the TCRdb table, and some are missing; sequencing was by immunoSEQ multiplex PCR. This sample has under 200,000 clones, with about four fifths found just once. CDR1 is SEHNR, CDR2 FQNEAQ, per germline (reference sequence). The CDR3 sequence is 14 residues long. Trimming removed 1 base from V and 10 bases from J, with 13 bases in between. V usage is TRBV7-9 and J usage is TRBJ1-4; TRBD1 might be the D (5 bases). Sequencing was done on a sample of PBMCs. The clonotype originates from a woman between 45 and 60 years old in good health and CMV-seropositive. CDR3 in amino acids: CASSLVAGPSKLFF. The CDR3 nucleotides are TGTGCCAGCAGCTTAGTGGCAGGGCCCTCAAAACTGTTTTTT.